This TCR beta chain was recorded in a study of blood T cells in healthy people across ages. Overall study: Per every two T cells, about one barcoded beta molecule was captured by template switching. General study points: Diversity was estimated from one million T cells, and these estimates were considered underestimates.

V shed 6 bases and J shed 7 bases, with 19 bases lying between them. Germline CDR1 reads SNHLY; CDR2 reads FYNNEI. CDR3 length: 15 residues. In the case of this clonotype: Antigen unknown.

It was with a sample-barcoded 5' primer and a J-beta primer mix that a second PCR of roughly 7 to 12 cycles was run. In TCRdb, the 5' RACE reads were re-called with MiXCR into one record per CDR3 protein. The data contain roughly 1.7 million distinct CDR3 sequences, about 31% of them singletons. The receptor was derived from a woman aged 30 to 39 in good health. The sequenced sample was blood. The rearrangement uses TRBV2 and TRBJ1-5; a possible D gene is TRBD1 (6 bases). CDR3 nucleotides: TGTGCCAGCAGCCCCGGGACTGACAGGACCCAGCCCCAGCATTTT. The encoded protein is CASSPGTDRTQPQHF.